This TCR beta chain originates from a study of response to subunit inactivated influenza vaccine. This clonotype was observed at least ten times. Via MiXCR, TCRdb re-called the RT-PCR reads, giving one row per CDR3 protein. The sample shows hundreds of thousands of distinct CDR3 sequences, around 13% of them seen only once. The length of the CDR3 is 18 residues. Trimming at V came to 5 bases and at J to 5 bases, leaving 11 bases not matched to a gene. CDR1 is SGHVS, CDR2 FNYEAQ, per germline. The sequencing here drew on PBMCs from blood, taken 14 days before vaccination. The chain combines TRBV7-6 with TRBJ2-4; 14 bases align to TRBD2. The origin of this receptor is a man aged 50-60 years who received an inactivated influenza vaccine. The CDR3 sequence: CASSRLAGGGGTENIQYF. The CDR3 bases are TGTGCCAGCAGCCGACTAGCGGGAGGGGGGGGTACGGAAAACATTCAGTACTTC.